This T cell receptor beta chain was obtained from a study of metastatic and nonmetastatic thyroid tumors. Study summary: Repertoire comparisons spanned blood and tumor or nodule tissue from malignant and benign thyroid patients. Findings and limits, study-wide: Malignant thyroid tumors reportedly had TCR beta diversity that was significantly higher than in benign nodules, in blood and tumor.

V was clipped by 8 bases and J by 2 bases, with 16 bases between them. Germline-derived CDR1 and CDR2 are DFQATT and SNEGSKA (reference sequence). CDR3 length: 14 amino acids. No patient had received any treatment before thyroid surgery. Original processing notes: Clinicopathological groups supplied CDR3 differences that were used to build a distant-metastasis classifier for papillary thyroid cancer. From the PCR reads, TCRdb re-called clones with MiXCR. It is TCRdb's table, rather than the study itself, that gives the V and J calls and clone size. The sample holds over 20,000 clones, roughly a third seen once. Comments on this clone: Its antigen is unidentified.

The chain combines TRBV20-1 with TRBJ2-1, with TRBD2 as a possible D gene (5 bases). Sequencing used blood. The sequence derives from a female donor with papillary thyroid cancer or a benign thyroid nodule (not recorded which). Some clones in this sample may be carry-over from other donors' samples. The CDR3 is CSSVLGVPYNEQFF. In nucleotides, the CDR3 is TGCAGTTCTGTACTGGGAGTACCCTACAATGAGCAGTTCTTC.